This entry features one T cell receptor (beta chain) sequence. The assay was immunoSEQ multiplex PCR, and TCRdb's table has in-frame clones only and misses some. The data show about 71,000 clones, with roughly four fifths seen just once and 5.5% to 8% held by the top ten. The sample comes from a study of blood T cell repertoires in COVID-19. Overall study: COVID-19 samples from acute and convalescent phases originated in the United States, Italy and Spain.

What was sequenced was peripheral blood. The TCR sequence derives from a man aged 25 to 40 with COVID-19, enrolled during active disease.

CDR3 nucleotides: TGTGCCAGTAGTACCATACTAGCGAGCCTCTACAATGAGCAGTTCTTC. Translating it yields CASSTILASLYNEQFF. V and J are TRBV19 and TRBJ2-1, with 7 bases that match TRBD2. Losses at the gene ends were 4 bases for V and 3 bases for J; bases not matched to a gene: 9. The CDR3 runs to 16 residues. CDR1 and CDR2 from the germline V gene are LNHDA and SQIVND (reference sequence).